This T cell receptor (beta chain) was sequenced during a study of shared clonotypes between healthy human individuals. Study information: A few men and a couple of women, aged 18 to 49, were donors. Overall study results and limits: Donors were few, which limited the genetic and exposure-history diversity represented.

Each subset's genomic DNA was shared equally among a number of immunoSEQ plates. Libraries were prepared by immunoSEQ multiplex PCR; TCRdb keeps only in-frame clonotypes and omits some of them. Of 2.5 million or so clones listed, 90% to 95% were seen once; the top ten hold over 0.12%. The CDR3 runs to 14 residues. The V gene lost 0 bases and the J gene lost 2 bases, with 10 bases spanning the gap. Germline assignment: CDR1 GTSNPN and CDR2 SVGIG (reference sequence). Donors were healthy HIV-negative adults without recent acute infections or vaccinations. This clone appeared once. Antigen unknown. Other DNA sequences in this sample translate to the same CDR3.

The chain employs TRBV30 and TRBJ1-1, with D uncertain. The sample consisted of naive CD4+ T cells sorted from blood. Subset meaning: CD45RA+ positively selected. The source of this sequence is a man between 18 and 29 years old in good health. CDR3 protein: CAWSVLTGNTEAFF. The CDR3 DNA is TGTGCCTGGAGTGTCCTGACCGGAAACACTGAAGCTTTCTTT.